The 10 T cell receptor beta chains below all came from one sample that was sequenced in a study of control samples from healthy donors and cancer patients. Sequencing was performed with immunoSEQ multiplex PCR; in TCRdb, only in-frame clones are kept and a portion is missing. The sample has under 60,000 clones, over 90% seen once. Sequenced sample: PBMCs. These receptors were collected from a woman aged 50 to 60 with head and neck cancer.

The V and J genes are TRBV5-4 and TRBJ2-7, with 8 bases fitting TRBD1. Trimming at V came to 3 bases and at J to 7 bases, leaving 6 bases not matched to a gene. The CDR3 extends over 13 amino acids. Germline V CDR1 and CDR2: SGHNT, YYREEE (reference sequence). CDR3 residues: CASSWTGTREQYF. For the CDR3, the DNA is TGTGCCAGCAGCTGGACAGGGACGAGGGAGCAGTACTTC.

The chain has TRBV11-3 and TRBJ2-5, with a weak D call TRBD1 (5 bases). Per germline, CDR1 SGHNT and CDR2 YENEEA. Trimming removed 0 bases at V and 1 base at J, with 9 bases between. There are 15 residues in the CDR3. The CDR3 region has the DNA TGTGCCAGCAGCTTAGACGGACAAGGCCAAGAGACCCAGTACTTC. Translated: CASSLDGQGQETQYF.

J is TRBJ2-7 and V is TRBV2; D not certain. Germline lookup yields CDR1 SNHLY and CDR2 FYNNEI. Trimming removed 3 bases from V and 2 bases from J, with 8 bases in between. The CDR3 is 13 residues long. The CDR3 sequence: CASSDRRTYEQYF. The CDR3 bases are TGTGCCAGCAGTGACAGGCGAACCTACGAGCAGTACTTC.

This sequence joins TRBV28 and TRBJ2-3; the D gene is possibly TRBD2 (5 bases). From germline, CDR1 is MDHEN and CDR2 SYDVKM. CDR3 size: 14 residues. The V end was cut by 9 bases, the J end by 0 bases, with 13 bases between. The CDR3 region has the DNA TGTGCCAGTTCCCTGGGCGGGAGCACAGATACGCAGTATTTT. Translated: CASSLGGSTDTQYF. Variable domain in full (rest from reference TRBV28 and TRBJ2-3): DVKVTQSSRYLVKRTGEKVFLECVQDMDHENMFWYRQDPGLGLRLIYFSYDVKMKEKGDIPEGYSVSREKKERFSLILESASTNQTSMYLCASSLGGSTDTQYFGPGTRLTVL.

V is TRBV20-1 and J is TRBJ2-1; 9 bases line up with TRBD2. Looked up from germline, CDR1 is DFQATT and CDR2 is SNEGSKA (reference sequence). The CDR3 runs 15 residues. The trim removed 3 bases at V and 3 bases at J, leaving 6 bases unmatched. CDR3 region: CSASPLAGNYNEQFF. The DNA for the CDR3 is TGCAGTGCTAGTCCTCTAGCGGGGAACTACAATGAGCAGTTCTTC.

The chain uses TRBV18 and TRBJ1-2; 8 bases match TRBD1. Germline V gives CDR1 KGHSH, CDR2 LQKENI. J gave up 3 bases and V 5 bases, and 2 bases lay outside the gene matches. The CDR3 sequence is 13 residues long. The CDR3 sequence: CASSTDRDYGYTF. The DNA of the CDR3 is TGTGCCAGCTCAACGGACAGGGACTATGGCTACACCTTC.

This clone has only one observation. V is TRBV28 and J is TRBJ1-2; 8 nucleotides align to TRBD1. The CDR3 spans 14 residues. The germline V gene encodes CDR1 MDHEN and CDR2 SYDVKM. Losses at the gene ends were 6 bases for V and 7 bases for J; bases not matched to a gene: 10. The CDR3 loop is CASRRPTGAGGYTF. CDR3 nucleotide sequence: TGTGCCAGCAGAAGACCGACAGGGGCGGGTGGCTACACCTTC.

The gene calls are TRBV28 and TRBJ1-2; 8 nucleotides agree with TRBD1. Trimming at V came to 5 bases and at J to 8 bases, leaving 13 bases not matched to a gene. This CDR3 region has 15 residues. Germline CDR1 and CDR2: MDHEN and SYDVKM. CDR3 sequence reads: CASSLLSDRVGGYTF. DNA for the CDR3: TGTGCCAGCAGTCTACTTTCGGACAGGGTGGGCGGCTACACCTTC.

The genes are TRBV20-1 and TRBJ2-7; D gene unclear. V gave up 5 bases and J gave up 5 bases, with 10 bases separating them. Germline V gives CDR1 DFQATT, CDR2 SNEGSKA (reference sequence). CDR3 size: 11 residues. CDR3 bases: TGCAGTGCTGGTTTCTTGGACGAGCAGTACTTC. Translating it yields CSAGFLDEQYF.

This chain links TRBV7-9 with TRBJ1-2; TRBD1 might be the D (5 bases). V was pared by 10 bases and J by 1 base, with 22 bases between. CDR3 size: 16 residues. Germline loops: CDR1 SEHNR, CDR2 FQNEAQ (reference sequence). CDR3: CATNKAETAYNYGYTF. CDR3 DNA: TGTGCCACCAACAAGGCCGAGACAGCCTATAACTATGGCTACACCTTC.